This T cell receptor beta chain was sequenced in a study of shared clonotypes between healthy human individuals. Naive CD8 populations comprised CD45RO-negative cells positively selected for CCR7, excluding terminally differentiated effector memory CD45RA+ cells. There are 16 residues in the CDR3. Using immunoSEQ multiplex PCR, the repertoire was profiled, and TCRdb retains in-frame clones only, with some absent. This sample has roughly 770,000 clones, with around 96% found just once. The sequence came from a man aged 25 to 40 in good health. The material sequenced was naive CD8+ T cells sorted from blood. This sequence joins TRBV21-1 and TRBJ1-5. TRBV21-1 is a recognized pseudogene. CDR3 residues: CASSLWERTANQPQHF. The CDR3 DNA reads TGTGCCAGCAGCCTCTGGGAAAGGACGGCAAATCAGCCCCAGCATTTT.